This TCR beta chain stems from a study of T cells in Graves' hyperthyroidism and ophthalmopathy. Study-wide background: Peripheral blood collection took place at initial diagnosis, before any treatment.

Absence of ophthalmopathy progression within 18 months defined stable Graves' hyperthyroidism. Disease duration under 2 months; hyperthyroidism patients were aged 18 to 65. Fresh 10 ml peripheral blood yielded PBMCs. This clonotype was picked up many times. The CDR3 has 15 amino acids. Unmatched junction bases numbered 7, after V lost 6 bases and J lost 4 bases. The germline V gene has CDR1 MNHEY and CDR2 SMNVEV (reference sequence). Amplification yielded TCR beta CDR3 regions, with RNA transcripts as the source. First-round RT-PCR with HTBI primers amplified the TCR CDR3 region. Each CDR3 protein is one row after TCRdb ran MiXCR on the multiplex PCR reads. The sample shows about 360,000 distinct CDR3 sequences, roughly 13% of them seen only once.

This sequence was found in a woman in her late teens or twenties with Graves' hyperthyroidism. The gene calls are TRBV27 and TRBJ1-5, with 9 nucleotides matching TRBD1. Sequencing used blood. The CDR3 reads CASRSDRGGNQPQHF. As DNA, the CDR3 is TGTGCCAGCAGATCGGACAGGGGAGGGAATCAGCCCCAGCATTTT.